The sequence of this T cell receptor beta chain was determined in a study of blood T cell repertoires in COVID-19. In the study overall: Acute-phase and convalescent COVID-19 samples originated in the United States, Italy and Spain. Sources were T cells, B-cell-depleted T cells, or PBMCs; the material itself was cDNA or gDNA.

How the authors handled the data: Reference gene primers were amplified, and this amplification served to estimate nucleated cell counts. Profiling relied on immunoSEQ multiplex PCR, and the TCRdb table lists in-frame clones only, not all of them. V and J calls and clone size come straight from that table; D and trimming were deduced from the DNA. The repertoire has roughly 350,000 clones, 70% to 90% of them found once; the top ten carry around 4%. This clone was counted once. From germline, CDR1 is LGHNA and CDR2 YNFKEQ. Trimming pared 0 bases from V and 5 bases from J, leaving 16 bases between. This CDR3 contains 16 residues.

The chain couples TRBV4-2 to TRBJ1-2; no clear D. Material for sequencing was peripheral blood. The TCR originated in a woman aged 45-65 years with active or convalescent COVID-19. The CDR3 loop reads CASSQEGGSYLYGYTF. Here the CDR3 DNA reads TGTGCCAGCAGCCAAGAAGGCGGAAGTTACTTATATGGCTACACCTTC.